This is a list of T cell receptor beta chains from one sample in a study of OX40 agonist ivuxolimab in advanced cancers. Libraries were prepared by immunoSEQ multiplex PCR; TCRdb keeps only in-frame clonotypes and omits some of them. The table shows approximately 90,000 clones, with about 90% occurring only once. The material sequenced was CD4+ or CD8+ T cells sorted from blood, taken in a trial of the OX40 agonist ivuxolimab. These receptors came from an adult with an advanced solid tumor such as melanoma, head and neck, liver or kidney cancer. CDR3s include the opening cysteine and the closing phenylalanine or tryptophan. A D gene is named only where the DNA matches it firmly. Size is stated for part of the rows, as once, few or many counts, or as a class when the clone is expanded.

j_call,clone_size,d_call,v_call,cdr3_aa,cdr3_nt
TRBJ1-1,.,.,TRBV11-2,CASSPPNTEAFF,TGTGCCAGCAGCCCCCCGAACACTGAAGCTTTCTTT
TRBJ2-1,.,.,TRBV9,CASSVSLNNEQFF,TGTGCCAGCAGCGTATCCCTAAACAATGAGCAGTTCTTC
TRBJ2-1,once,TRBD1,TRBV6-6,CASSYSGTGLGNEQFF,TGTGCCAGCAGTTACTCCGGGACAGGGTTGGGCAATGAGCAGTTCTTC
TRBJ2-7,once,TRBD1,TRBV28,CASRQTGGTYEQYF,TGTGCCAGCAGACAGACAGGGGGCACCTACGAGCAGTACTTC
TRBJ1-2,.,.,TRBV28,CASSSTATGHYGYTF,TGTGCCAGCAGTTCCACGGCAACAGGGCACTATGGCTACACCTTC
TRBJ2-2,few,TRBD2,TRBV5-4,CASSLSSGSHDTGELFF,TGTGCCAGCAGCTTGTCTAGCGGGAGCCACGACACCGGGGAGCTGTTTTTT
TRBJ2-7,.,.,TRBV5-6,CASSLGTVPYEQYF,TGTGCCAGCAGCTTGGGGACAGTCCCCTACGAGCAGTACTTC
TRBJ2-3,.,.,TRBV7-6,CASSFPYTDTQYF,TGTGCCAGCAGCTTCCCCTACACAGATACGCAGTATTTT
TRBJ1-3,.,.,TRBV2,CASSESHFSGNTIYF,TGTGCCAGCAGTGAGTCACATTTCTCTGGAAACACCATATATTTT
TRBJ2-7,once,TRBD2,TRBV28,CASTISGRNEQYF,TGTGCCAGCACCATTAGCGGGAGGAACGAGCAGTACTTC
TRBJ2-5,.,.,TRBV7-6,CASSYNIRRETQYF,TGTGCCAGCAGCTACAACATTCGTCGGGAGACCCAGTACTTC
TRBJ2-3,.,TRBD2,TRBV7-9,CASSFGGTSRTDTQYF,TGTGCCAGCAGCTTCGGGGGGACTAGCCGCACAGATACGCAGTATTTT
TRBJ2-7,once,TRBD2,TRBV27,CASSSKKPGLVRHEQYF,TGTGCCAGCAGTTCAAAAAAGCCGGGACTAGTTCGCCACGAGCAGTACTTC
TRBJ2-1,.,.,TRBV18,CAGSRRDSYNEQFF,TGTGCCGGGTCTCGGCGAGACTCCTACAATGAGCAGTTCTTC
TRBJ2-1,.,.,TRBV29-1,CSVHHRHRDEQFF,TGCAGCGTCCACCATCGCCACAGGGATGAGCAGTTCTTC
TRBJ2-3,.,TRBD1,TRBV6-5,CASTYRDRGTDTQYF,TGTGCCAGCACGTACCGGGACAGGGGCACAGATACGCAGTATTTT
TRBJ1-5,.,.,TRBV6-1,CASSGQDNQPQHF,TGTGCCAGCAGTGGACAGGACAATCAGCCCCAGCATTTT
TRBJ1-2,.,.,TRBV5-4,CASSLGERLGADNYGYTF,TGTGCCAGCAGCTTGGGGGAGAGGCTGGGGGCCGATAACTATGGCTACACCTTC